Below, 18 T cell receptor beta chains from the same sample are listed, as sequenced in a study of T cells in Graves' hyperthyroidism and ophthalmopathy. Using RNA transcripts as the source, TCR beta CDR3 regions were amplified. During a first-round RT-PCR of the TCR CDR3, the HTBI primer set was used. TCRdb itself ran the multiplex PCR reads through MiXCR, one entry per CDR3 protein. The data contain some 650,000 distinct CDR3 sequences, 16% of them singletons. Input material: blood. The receptor set was obtained from a woman between 40 and 55 years old with Graves' ophthalmopathy.

Ten or more counts support this clonotype. The chain has TRBV24-1 and TRBJ1-5, with no clear D. CDR1 is KGHDR, CDR2 SFDVKD, per germline. The CDR3 covers 20 residues. V lost 0 bases and J 0 bases, leaving 20 bases between the germline ends. Written as DNA, the CDR3 is TGTGCCACCAGTGATTTGCATTACGGGCAGGATCCAAATAGCAATCAGCCCCAGCATTTT. This encodes CATSDLHYGQDPNSNQPQHF.

Concerning this clonotype itself: A much larger clone sits a single nucleotide away, making a read error possible. The chain has TRBV2 and TRBJ1-6; no reliable D call. The germline V gene encodes CDR1 SNHLY and CDR2 FYNNEI. The V end was cut by 7 bases, the J end by 2 bases, with 12 bases between. CDR3 length equals 15 residues. CDR3 in DNA: TGTGCCAGCAATCCTGGATTGGCCTATAATTCACCCCTCCACTTT. This gives the protein CASNPGLAYNSPLHF. Supplemented by reference TRBV2 and TRBJ1-6, the full variable domain reads EPEVTQTPSHQVTQMGQEVILRCVPISNHLYFYWYRQILGQKVEFLVSFYNNEISEKSEIFDDQFSVERPDGSNFTLKIRSTKLEDSAMYFCASNPGLAYNSPLHFGNGTRLTVT.

This clonotype showed up many times. This chain joins TRBV2 and TRBJ2-7; 10 bases align to TRBD1. Looked up from germline, CDR1 is SNHLY and CDR2 is FYNNEI. Trimming at V came to 4 bases and at J to 3 bases, leaving 3 bases not matched to a gene. The CDR3 runs to 14 residues. The CDR3 sequence: CASSVGTGDYEQYF. The CDR3 DNA follows: TGTGCCAGCAGTGTAGGGACAGGGGACTACGAGCAGTACTTC.

V usage is TRBV12-3 or TRBV12-4 and J usage is TRBJ2-1; TRBD1 matches 8 bases. The CDR3 is 16 amino acids. The ends lost 1 base at V and 4 bases at J; junction bases unmatched: 6. The CDR3: CASSLGRTGPYNEQFF. Written as DNA, the CDR3 is TGTGCCAGCAGTTTAGGGAGGACAGGGCCTTACAATGAGCAGTTCTTC.

This chain joins TRBV3-1 and TRBJ2-1; 9 bases line up with TRBD1. Germline CDR1 and CDR2: LGHDT and YNNKEL (reference sequence). Trimming took 4 bases from V and 6 from J; bases not matched to a gene: 10. CDR3 length equals 16 residues. The CDR3 DNA is TGTGCCAGCAGCCCTCCAACAGGGGGCATCCTCAATGAGCAGTTCTTC. Its protein product is CASSPPTGGILNEQFF.

The rearrangement joins TRBV6-1 to TRBJ1-4; D perhaps matches TRBD1 (5 bases). This CDR3 is built from 22 residues. Germline lookup yields CDR1 MNHNS and CDR2 SASEGT. The germline V and J ends were trimmed by 5 bases and 4 bases, with 35 bases remaining between them. Here the CDR3 DNA reads TGTGCCAGCAGTCCCCGCGGGGGAAGGCGAACGGGACCTACGGGCCATAATGAAAAACTGTTTTTT. It specifies CASSPRGGRRTGPTGHNEKLFF.

This clonotype was seen a few times. It may be a read error: a sequence one base away is much more abundant. The rearrangement joins TRBV7-6 to TRBJ1-1; no clear D gene. The CDR3 loop spans 14 amino acids. V lost 10 bases to trimming and J lost 1 base, with 16 bases between them. Looked up from germline, CDR1 is SGHVS and CDR2 is FNYEAQ. The CDR3 DNA reads TGTGCCAACAGTCAAGGGCTCGGGAACACTGAAGCTTTCTTT. Protein sequence: CANSQGLGNTEAFF.

This clonotype was counted many times. The rearrangement uses TRBV20-1 and TRBJ2-7; 8 bases fit TRBD2. Germline CDR1 is DFQATT and CDR2 is SNEGSKA (reference sequence). There are 14 residues in the CDR3. Trimming at V came to 4 bases and at J to 7 bases, leaving 12 bases not matched to a gene. The CDR3 DNA is TGCAGTGCTACCCCAAGCGGGAGATCAAGGGAGCAGTACTTC. Translated: CSATPSGRSREQYF.

This clonotype was detected ten times or more. The genes are TRBV5-1 and TRBJ1-3; TRBD1 is a possible D gene (5 bases). This CDR3 is 17 amino acids long. With 2 bases removed from V and 0 bases from J, the gap between germline ends came to 15 bases. Germline V CDR1 and CDR2: SGHRS, YFSETQ. The chain's CDR3 is CASSLGSGTVSGNTIYF. Here the CDR3 DNA reads TGCGCCAGCAGCTTAGGTTCCGGGACCGTCTCTGGAAACACCATATATTTT.

This clonotype was detected ten times or more. The chain carries TRBV12-3 or TRBV12-4 and TRBJ1-2; D is undetermined. The CDR3 contains 13 residues. Deletions cut 6 bases from V and 9 bases from J, with 17 bases between. The CDR3 sequence: CASSDPGPGRYTF. CDR3 DNA sequence: TGTGCCAGCAGCGACCCGGGCCCTGGCCGCTACACCTTC.

This clonotype showed up many times. The chain recombines TRBV3-1 with TRBJ2-3; no reliable D call. Germline CDR1 is LGHDT and CDR2 is YNNKEL (reference sequence). V was shortened by 6 bases and J by 6 bases, with 13 bases between the two germline ends. This CDR3 has 13 residues. The CDR3 here is CASSRGPPDTQYF. The CDR3 region has the DNA TGTGCCAGCAGTCGCGGACCCCCCGATACGCAGTATTTT.

This clonotype was counted at least ten times. This rearrangement joins TRBV6-1 to TRBJ2-1, with D tentatively TRBD2 (6 bases). This CDR3 spans 14 amino acids. Trimming cost V 4 bases and J 10 bases, with 17 bases left between them. CDR1 and CDR2 (germline): MNHNS, SASEGT. The CDR3 here is CASSGGDVTGEQFF. Here the CDR3 DNA reads TGTGCCAGCAGTGGGGGGGACGTCACCGGCGAGCAGTTCTTC.

This sequence joins TRBV12-3 or TRBV12-4 and TRBJ2-5, with D perhaps TRBD1 or TRBD2 (5 bases each). V lost 1 base, J lost 6 bases, and 12 bases lay in between. This CDR3 is 14 amino acids long. The CDR3 DNA reads TGTGCCAGCAGTTTAGGGGGGTCCACTAAGACCCAGTACTTC. Its translation is CASSLGGSTKTQYF.

This chain joins TRBV12-3 or TRBV12-4 and TRBJ1-2; no clear D gene. V lost 5 bases to trimming and J lost 8 bases, with 15 bases between them. This CDR3 comprises 13 residues. The chain's CDR3 is CASSLTTVKGYTF. CDR3 DNA sequence: TGTGCCAGCAGTCTGACCACGGTTAAGGGCTACACCTTC.

This clonotype was recorded at least ten times. The chain has TRBV12-3 or TRBV12-4 and TRBJ1-6; D remains ambiguous. Trimming stripped 3 bases from V and 10 bases from J, with 13 bases between. The CDR3 has 14 residues. The CDR3 region has the DNA TGTGCCAGCAGTTTTCGGCGAGTGGGCTCACCCCTCCACTTT. Translating it yields CASSFRRVGSPLHF.

This clonotype occurred many times. The chain joins TRBV12-3 or TRBV12-4 to TRBJ2-1; 8 nucleotides agree with TRBD2. The CDR3 loop spans 16 amino acids. With 1 base clipped from V and 6 bases from J, the junction kept 8 bases outside the gene matches. In nucleotides, the CDR3 is TGTGCCAGCAGTTTAGAGGGGCGGGGGGCCTTCAATGAGCAGTTCTTC. It encodes CASSLEGRGAFNEQFF.

The chain uses TRBV28 and TRBJ1-6; D not certain. The CDR3 has 14 residues. Germline-derived CDR1 and CDR2 are MDHEN and SYDVKM. Trimming removed 11 bases at V and 0 bases at J, with 11 bases between. CDR3 DNA sequence: TGTGCCTCCGCGACAAGCTCCTATAATTCACCCCTCCACTTT. Translated: CASATSSYNSPLHF.

The chain uses TRBV19 and TRBJ2-7; D remains unclear. With 3 bases removed from V and 2 bases from J, the gap between germline ends came to 14 bases. CDR1 and CDR2 (germline): LNHDA, SQIVND (reference sequence). The length of the CDR3 is 15 residues. The CDR3 nucleotides are TGTGCCAGTAGTATGTCAGGCACGGGCCCCTACGAGCAGTACTTC. It specifies CASSMSGTGPYEQYF.